The sample holds a few counts of the clone carrying this TCR beta chain. Its matching antigen is unknown. This specimen belongs to a study of vaccination and CD4 T cells after COVID-19. Described treatment: roughly 11-day PBMC culture with coronavirus spike peptide pools or control peptides (ViraFEST assay). Per the germline V gene, CDR1 is LNHDA and CDR2 is SQIVND (reference sequence). The CDR3 is 13 residues long. Trimming took 8 bases from V and 5 from J, leaving 13 bases between them. Cultured CD4+ T cells had their DNA profiled by the Oncomine TCR Beta short-read assay. TCRdb reanalysed the PCR reads using MiXCR and keeps one entry per CDR3 protein. The sample records 10,000 to 15,000 distinct CDR3 sequences, 62% being singletons.

The TCR originated in a human donor who had recovered from COVID-19. Sequenced sample: CD4+ T cells from blood, cultured in vitro. The chain joins TRBV19 to TRBJ1-5; D unclear. CDR3 protein: CASSDGPDQPQHF. The CDR3 nucleotides read TGTGCCAGTTCGGACGGACCAGATCAGCCCCAGCATTTT.